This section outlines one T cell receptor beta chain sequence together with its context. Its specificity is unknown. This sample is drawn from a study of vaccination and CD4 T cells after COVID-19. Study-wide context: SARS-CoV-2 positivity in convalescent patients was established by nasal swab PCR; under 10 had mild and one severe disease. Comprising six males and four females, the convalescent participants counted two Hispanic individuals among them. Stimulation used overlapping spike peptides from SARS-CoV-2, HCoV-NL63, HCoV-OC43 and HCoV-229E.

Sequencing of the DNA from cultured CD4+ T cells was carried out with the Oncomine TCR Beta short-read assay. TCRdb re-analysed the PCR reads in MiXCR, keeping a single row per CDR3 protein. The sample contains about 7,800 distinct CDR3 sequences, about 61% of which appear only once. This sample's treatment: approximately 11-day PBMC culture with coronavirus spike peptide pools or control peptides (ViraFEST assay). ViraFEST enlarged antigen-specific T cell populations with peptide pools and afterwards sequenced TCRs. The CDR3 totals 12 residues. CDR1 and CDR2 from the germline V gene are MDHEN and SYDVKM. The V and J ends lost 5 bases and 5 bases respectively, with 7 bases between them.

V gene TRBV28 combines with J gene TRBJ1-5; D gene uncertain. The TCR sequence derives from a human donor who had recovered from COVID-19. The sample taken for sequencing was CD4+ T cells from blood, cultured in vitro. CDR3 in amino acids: CASSLSDQPQHF. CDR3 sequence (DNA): TGTGCCAGCAGTCTGAGCGATCAGCCCCAGCATTTT.